This T cell receptor (beta chain) was found in a study of glioma-infiltrating T cells. Trimming left V 7 bases short and J 5 bases short, with 20 bases between. The length of the CDR3 is 15 residues. Per the germline V gene, CDR1 is MDHEN and CDR2 is SYDVKM. Using RNA template, CDR3s of TCR alpha and beta were amplified with iRepertoire arm-PCR. Input was 100-400 ng of tissue mRNA or PBMC total RNA. MiXCR, run by TCRdb on the multiplex PCR reads, gives a single entry per CDR3 protein. The table shows around 1,800 distinct CDR3 sequences, with about 30% occurring only once. By share, this clonotype ranks as medium-sized (0.01 to 0.1%). Antigen specificity is unknown. Study-level findings and limits: Tissue and blood shared very few CDR3 sequences. Above-expected tissue-blood divergence occurred in all gliomas, most in low-grade ones.

The receptor was isolated from a human donor with low-grade glioma or glioblastoma, undergoing nonglioma brain surgery, or in good health (not recorded which). The material sequenced was glioma tissue, nonneoplastic brain tissue, or PBMCs (not recorded which). The chain couples TRBV28 to TRBJ1-2; D gene unclear. As DNA, the CDR3 is TGTGCCAGCACCACGGGGTGGACCCTTAATTATGGCTACACCTTC. Translation gives CASTTGWTLNYGYTF.